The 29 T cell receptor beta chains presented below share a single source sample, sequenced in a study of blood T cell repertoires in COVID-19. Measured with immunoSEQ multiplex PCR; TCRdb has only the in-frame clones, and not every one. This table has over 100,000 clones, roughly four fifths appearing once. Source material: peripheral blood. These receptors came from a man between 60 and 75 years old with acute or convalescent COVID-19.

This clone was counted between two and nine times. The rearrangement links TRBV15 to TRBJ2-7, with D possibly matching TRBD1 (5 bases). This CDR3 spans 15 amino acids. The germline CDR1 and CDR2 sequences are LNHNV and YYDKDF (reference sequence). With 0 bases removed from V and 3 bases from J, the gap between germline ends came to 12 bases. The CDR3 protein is CATSRELGQYYEQYF. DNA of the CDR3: TGTGCCACCAGCAGAGAGTTGGGGCAGTACTACGAGCAGTACTTC.

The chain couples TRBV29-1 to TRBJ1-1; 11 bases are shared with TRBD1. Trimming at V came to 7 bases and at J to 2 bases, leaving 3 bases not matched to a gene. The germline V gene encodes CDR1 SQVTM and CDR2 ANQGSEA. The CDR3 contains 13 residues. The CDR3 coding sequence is TGCAGCGACCGGACAGGGGGCAACACTGAAGCTTTCTTT. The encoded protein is CSDRTGGNTEAFF.

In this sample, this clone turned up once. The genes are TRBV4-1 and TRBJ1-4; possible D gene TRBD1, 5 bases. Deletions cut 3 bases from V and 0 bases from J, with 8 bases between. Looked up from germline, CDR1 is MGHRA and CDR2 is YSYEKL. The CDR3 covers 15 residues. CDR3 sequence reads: CASSQTDATNEKLFF. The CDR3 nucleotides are TGCGCCAGCAGCCAGACAGATGCAACTAATGAAAAACTGTTTTTT.

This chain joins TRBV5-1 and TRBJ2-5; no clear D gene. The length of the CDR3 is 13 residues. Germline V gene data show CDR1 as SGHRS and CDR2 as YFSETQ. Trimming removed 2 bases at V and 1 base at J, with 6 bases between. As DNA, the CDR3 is TGCGCCAGCAGCTTTGCAGGCCAAGAGACCCAGTACTTC. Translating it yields CASSFAGQETQYF.

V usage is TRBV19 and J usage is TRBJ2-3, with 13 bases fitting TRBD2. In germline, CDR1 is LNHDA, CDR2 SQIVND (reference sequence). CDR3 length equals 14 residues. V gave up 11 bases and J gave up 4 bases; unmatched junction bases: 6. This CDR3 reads CAAGLAGVADTQYF. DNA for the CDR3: TGTGCCGCCGGACTAGCGGGAGTGGCAGATACGCAGTATTTT.

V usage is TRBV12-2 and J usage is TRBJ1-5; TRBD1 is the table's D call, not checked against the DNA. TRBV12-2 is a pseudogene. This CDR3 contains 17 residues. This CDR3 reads CASRLYPGAQGDQPQHF. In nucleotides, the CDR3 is TGTGCAAGTCGCTTATATCCAGGAGCTCAAGGGGATCAGCCCCAGCATTTT.

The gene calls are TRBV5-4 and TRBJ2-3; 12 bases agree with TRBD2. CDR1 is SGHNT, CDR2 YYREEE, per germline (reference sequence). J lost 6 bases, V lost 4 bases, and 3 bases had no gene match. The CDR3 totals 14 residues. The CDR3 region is CASSLAGGLDTQYF. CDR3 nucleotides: TGTGCCAGCAGCCTAGCGGGGGGGCTCGATACGCAGTATTTT.

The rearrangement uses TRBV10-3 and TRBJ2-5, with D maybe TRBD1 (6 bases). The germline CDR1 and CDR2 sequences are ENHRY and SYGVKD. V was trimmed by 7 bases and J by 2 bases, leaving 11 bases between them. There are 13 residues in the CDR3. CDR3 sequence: CAIMGQQQETQYF. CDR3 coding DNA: TGTGCCATCATGGGACAACAACAAGAGACCCAGTACTTC.

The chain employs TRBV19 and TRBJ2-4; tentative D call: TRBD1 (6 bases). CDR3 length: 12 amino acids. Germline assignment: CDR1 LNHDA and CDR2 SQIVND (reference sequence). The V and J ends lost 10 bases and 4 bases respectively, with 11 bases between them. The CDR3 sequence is CATRGQKNIQYF. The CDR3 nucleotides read TGTGCCACCAGGGGCCAAAAAAACATTCAGTACTTC.

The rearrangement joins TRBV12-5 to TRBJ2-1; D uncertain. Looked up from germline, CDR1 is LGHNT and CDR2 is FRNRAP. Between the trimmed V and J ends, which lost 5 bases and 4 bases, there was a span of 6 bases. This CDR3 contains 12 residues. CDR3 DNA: TGTGCTAGTGGTCGTCTATACAATGAGCAGTTCTTC. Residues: CASGRLYNEQFF. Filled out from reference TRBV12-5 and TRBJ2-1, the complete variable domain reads DARVTQTPRHKVTEMGQEVTMRCQPILGHNTVFWYRQTMMQGLELLAYFRNRAPLDDSGMPKDRFSAEMPDATLATLKIQPSEPRDSAVYFCASGRLYNEQFFGPGTRLTVL.

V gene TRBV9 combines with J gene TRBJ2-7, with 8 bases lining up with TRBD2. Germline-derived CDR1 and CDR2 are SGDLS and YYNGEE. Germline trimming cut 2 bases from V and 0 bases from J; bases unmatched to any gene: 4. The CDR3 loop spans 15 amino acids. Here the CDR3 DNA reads TGTGCCAGCAGCGTCGGGGGGGATGCCTCCTACGAGCAGTACTTC. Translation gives CASSVGGDASYEQYF.

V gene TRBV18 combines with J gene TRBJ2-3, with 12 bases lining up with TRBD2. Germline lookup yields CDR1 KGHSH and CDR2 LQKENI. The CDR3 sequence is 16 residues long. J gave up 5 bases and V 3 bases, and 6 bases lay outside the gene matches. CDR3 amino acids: CASSPGLAGIKDTQYF. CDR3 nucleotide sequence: TGTGCCAGCTCACCCGGACTAGCGGGAATAAAAGATACGCAGTATTTT.

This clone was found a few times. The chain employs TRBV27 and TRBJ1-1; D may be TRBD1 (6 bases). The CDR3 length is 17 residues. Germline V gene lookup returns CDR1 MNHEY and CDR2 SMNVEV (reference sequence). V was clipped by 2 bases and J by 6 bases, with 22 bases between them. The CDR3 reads CASSLGRGAIGFSEAFF. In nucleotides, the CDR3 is TGTGCCAGCAGTTTAGGGCGGGGGGCGATTGGGTTTTCTGAAGCTTTCTTT.

CDR3 sequence: CASSQDGGQGGSPLHF. The CDR3 bases are TGTGCCAGCAGCCAAGATGGGGGACAGGGGGGTTCACCCCTCCACTTT. This rearrangement joins TRBV4-2 to TRBJ1-6; 11 bases align to TRBD1. Germline CDR1 LGHNA, CDR2 YNFKEQ. Germline trimming cut 0 bases from V and 9 bases from J; bases unmatched to any gene: 4. The CDR3 has 16 amino acids.

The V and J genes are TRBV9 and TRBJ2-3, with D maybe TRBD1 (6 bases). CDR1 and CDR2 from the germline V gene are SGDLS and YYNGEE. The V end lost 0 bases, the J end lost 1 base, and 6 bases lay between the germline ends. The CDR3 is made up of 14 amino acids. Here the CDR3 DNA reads TGTGCCAGCAGCGTAGGACAGGGCACAGATACGCAGTATTTT. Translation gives CASSVGQGTDTQYF.

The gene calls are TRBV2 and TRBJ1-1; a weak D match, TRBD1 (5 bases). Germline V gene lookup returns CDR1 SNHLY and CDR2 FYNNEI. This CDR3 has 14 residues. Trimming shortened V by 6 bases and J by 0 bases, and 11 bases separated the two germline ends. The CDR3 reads CASRQGQMNTEAFF. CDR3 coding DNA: TGTGCCAGCAGGCAGGGTCAAATGAACACTGAAGCTTTCTTT.

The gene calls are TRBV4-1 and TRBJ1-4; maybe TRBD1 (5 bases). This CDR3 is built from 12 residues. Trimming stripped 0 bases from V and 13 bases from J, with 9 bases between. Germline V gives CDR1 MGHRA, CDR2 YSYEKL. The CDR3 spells CASSQEGVGLFF. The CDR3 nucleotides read TGCGCCAGCAGCCAAGAAGGGGTCGGACTGTTTTTT.

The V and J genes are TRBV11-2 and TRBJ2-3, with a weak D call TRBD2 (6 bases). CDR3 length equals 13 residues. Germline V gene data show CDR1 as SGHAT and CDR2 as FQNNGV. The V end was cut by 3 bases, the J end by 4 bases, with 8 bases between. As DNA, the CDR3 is TGTGCCAGCAGCTTTTGGGGGGCAGATACGCAGTATTTT. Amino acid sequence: CASSFWGADTQYF.

CDR3 loop: CASSPDRDTGELFF. The CDR3 DNA follows: TGCGCCAGCAGCCCGGACAGGGACACCGGGGAGCTGTTTTTT. This chain connects TRBV4-1 to TRBJ2-2, with 8 nucleotides matching TRBD1. This CDR3 is built from 14 residues. Looked up from germline, CDR1 is MGHRA and CDR2 is YSYEKL. Trimming cost V 4 bases and J 3 bases; bases outside gene matches: 1.

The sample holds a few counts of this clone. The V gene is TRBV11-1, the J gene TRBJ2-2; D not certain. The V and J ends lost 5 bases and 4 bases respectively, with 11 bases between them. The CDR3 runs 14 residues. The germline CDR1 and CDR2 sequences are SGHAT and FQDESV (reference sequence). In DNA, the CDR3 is TGTGCCAGCAGCCCAAGCCTACCCACCGGGGAGCTGTTTTTT. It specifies CASSPSLPTGELFF.

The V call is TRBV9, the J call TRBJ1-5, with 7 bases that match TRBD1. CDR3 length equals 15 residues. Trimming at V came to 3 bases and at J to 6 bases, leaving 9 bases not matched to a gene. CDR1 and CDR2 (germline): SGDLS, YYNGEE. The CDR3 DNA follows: TGTGCCAGCAGCGCCCGACAGGGAGAGGGTCAGCCCCAGCATTTT. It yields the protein CASSARQGEGQPQHF.

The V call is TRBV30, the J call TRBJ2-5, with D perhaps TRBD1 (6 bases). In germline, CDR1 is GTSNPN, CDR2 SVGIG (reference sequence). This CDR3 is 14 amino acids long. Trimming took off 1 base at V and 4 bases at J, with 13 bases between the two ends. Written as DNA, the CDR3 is TGTGCCTGGAGTGGGGGCAGGGGTGGAGAGACCCAGTACTTC. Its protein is CAWSGGRGGETQYF.

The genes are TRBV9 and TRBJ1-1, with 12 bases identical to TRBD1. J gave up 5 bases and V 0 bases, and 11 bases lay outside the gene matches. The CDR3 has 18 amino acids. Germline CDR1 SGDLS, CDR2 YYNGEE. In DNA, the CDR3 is TGTGCCAGCAGCGTAGTATCTGGGACAGGGGGCGCGAGGACTGAAGCTTTCTTT. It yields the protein CASSVVSGTGGARTEAFF.

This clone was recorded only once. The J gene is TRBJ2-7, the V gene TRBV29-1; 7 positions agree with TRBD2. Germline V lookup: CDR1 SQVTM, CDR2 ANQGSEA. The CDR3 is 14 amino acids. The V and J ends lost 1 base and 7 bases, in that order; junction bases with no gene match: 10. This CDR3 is CSVEVGTTGEEQYF. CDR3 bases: TGCAGCGTTGAAGTTGGGACTACGGGCGAGGAGCAGTACTTC.

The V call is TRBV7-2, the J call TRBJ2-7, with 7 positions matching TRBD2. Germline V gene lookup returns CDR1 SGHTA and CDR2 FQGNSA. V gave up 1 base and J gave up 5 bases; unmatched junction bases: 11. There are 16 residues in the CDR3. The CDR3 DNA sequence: TGTGCCAGCAGCTTAGTCTTGGGGGGAGGGAGAAACGAGCAGTACTTC. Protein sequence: CASSLVLGGGRNEQYF.

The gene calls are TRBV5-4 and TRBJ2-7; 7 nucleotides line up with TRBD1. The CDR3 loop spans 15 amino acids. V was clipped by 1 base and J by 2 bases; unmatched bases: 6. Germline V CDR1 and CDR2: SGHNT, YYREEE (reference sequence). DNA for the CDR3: TGTGCCAGCAGCTTGTCCTTGACAGGGACCTACGAGCAGTACTTC. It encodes CASSLSLTGTYEQYF.

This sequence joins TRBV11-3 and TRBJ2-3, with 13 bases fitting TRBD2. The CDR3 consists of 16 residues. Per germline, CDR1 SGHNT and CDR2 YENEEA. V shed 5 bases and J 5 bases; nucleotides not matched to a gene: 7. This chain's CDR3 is CASSQGLAGAGDTQYF. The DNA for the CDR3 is TGTGCCAGCAGCCAAGGACTAGCGGGGGCCGGAGATACGCAGTATTTT.

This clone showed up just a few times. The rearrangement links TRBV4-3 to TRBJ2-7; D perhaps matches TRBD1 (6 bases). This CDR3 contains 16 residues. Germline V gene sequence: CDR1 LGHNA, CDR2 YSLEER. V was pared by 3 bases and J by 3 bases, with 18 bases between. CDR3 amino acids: CASSHSATGEIYEQYF. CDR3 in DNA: TGCGCCAGCAGCCATTCAGCGACAGGCGAAATCTACGAGCAGTACTTC.

DNA of the CDR3: TGTGCCAGCAGCCAAACCCGGGACTTAGGCTACACCTTC. Translated, it gives CASSQTRDLGYTF. The chain combines TRBV3-1 (or the pseudogene TRBV3-2) with TRBJ1-2; TRBD1 is a possible D gene (5 bases). Trimming left V 2 bases short and J 8 bases short, with 12 bases between. This CDR3 has 13 amino acids. Germline CDR1 LGHDT, CDR2 YNNKEL (reference sequence).